This TCR beta chain was identified in a study of T cell changes during pregnancy in multiple sclerosis. V shed 4 bases and J 2 bases; nucleotides not matched to a gene: 6. The CDR3 covers 15 residues. Germline V lookup: CDR1 SGHRS, CDR2 YFSETQ. TCRdb's copy holds only in-frame clones and misses some; the assay was immunoSEQ multiplex PCR. The repertoire holds 60,000 to 65,000 clones, with about nine tenths as singletons. The sequence was collected from a female donor in good health, enrolled as a control in a pregnancy study. The J gene is TRBJ2-3, the V gene TRBV5-1; 8 bases line up with TRBD1. Sequencing was performed on peripheral blood, taken in the second trimester of pregnancy. CDR3 in DNA: TGCGCCAGCAGCCGGGACAGGCGCTTCACAGATACGCAGTATTTT. Translating gives CASSRDRRFTDTQYF.